These 17 T cell receptor beta chains originate from one sample sequenced in a study of shared clonotypes between healthy human individuals. Profiled with immunoSEQ multiplex PCR; TCRdb holds only in-frame clones, not every one. In the table there are 1.5 million to 1.9 million clones, under 99% of which are singletons. The sample consisted of naive CD4+ T cells sorted from blood. Subset described: CD45RA+ positively selected. The origin of the receptors is a man aged 25-45 years in good health.

CDR3 sequence reads: CASSTRKKYGYTF. CDR3 sequence (DNA): TGTGCCAGCAGCACCCGGAAGAAATATGGCTACACCTTC. The chain links TRBV21-1 to TRBJ1-2. TRBV21-1 is labeled a pseudogene. There are 13 residues in the CDR3.

The chain uses TRBV30 and TRBJ2-7, with 7 nucleotides matching TRBD2. CDR3 length: 14 amino acids. Germline V gene sequence: CDR1 GTSNPN, CDR2 SVGIG (reference sequence). J gave up 1 base and V 5 bases, and 8 bases lay outside the gene matches. The CDR3 DNA is TGTGCCTGGGCCGGGACTACGTGGTCCTACGAGCAGTACTTC. Translating it yields CAWAGTTWSYEQYF.

The genes are TRBV5-4 and TRBJ2-1; either TRBD1 or TRBD2 may supply D (5 bases each). Germline V gives CDR1 SGHNT, CDR2 YYREEE (reference sequence). The CDR3 is made up of 15 amino acids. The ends were cut back, 4 bases at V and 6 bases at J, with 17 bases in the middle. Written as DNA, the CDR3 is TGTGCCAGCAGCGCTCCGGGACCTTCGTCCAATGAGCAGTTCTTC. Protein product: CASSAPGPSSNEQFF.

The rearrangement uses TRBV30 and TRBJ1-1, with D maybe TRBD1 (5 bases). Germline V gene sequence: CDR1 GTSNPN, CDR2 SVGIG (reference sequence). The V and J ends lost 2 bases and 3 bases respectively, with 7 bases between them. The CDR3 totals 12 residues. The DNA for the CDR3 is TGTGCCTGGAGTCGGGGGTACACTGAAGCTTTCTTT. This gives the protein CAWSRGYTEAFF.

V and J are TRBV5-1 and TRBJ2-3, with no clear D. The CDR3 is made up of 15 amino acids. Germline CDR1 SGHRS, CDR2 YFSETQ. Trimming took 0 bases from V and 2 from J, leaving 10 bases between them. The CDR3 region has the DNA TGCGCCAGCAGCTTGGTACAGCCTTCCACAGATACGCAGTATTTT. Translation gives CASSLVQPSTDTQYF.

V and J are TRBV10-3 and TRBJ2-7, with 8 bases that match TRBD2. V lost 5 bases to trimming and J lost 5 bases; unmatched junction nucleotides: 5. CDR1 is ENHRY and CDR2 is SYGVKD in the germline V gene. This CDR3 is built from 13 residues. For the CDR3, the DNA is TGTGCCATCAGTTGGACTAGCTACAACGAGCAGTACTTC. This sequence encodes CAISWTSYNEQYF.

The chain recombines TRBV29-1 with TRBJ2-5; the match to TRBD1 covers 8 bases. CDR3 length equals 12 residues. Germline CDR1 SQVTM, CDR2 ANQGSEA. V was pared by 5 bases and J by 4 bases, with 3 bases of the junction left unmatched. DNA for the CDR3: TGCAGCGTTAGGACAGGGATAGAGACCCAGTACTTC. It encodes CSVRTGIETQYF.

The genes are TRBV11-2 and TRBJ1-3; 9 nucleotides align to TRBD1. The CDR3 runs 15 residues. In germline, CDR1 is SGHAT, CDR2 FQNNGV. Germline trimming cut 6 bases from V and 14 bases from J; bases unmatched to any gene: 17. As DNA, the CDR3 is TGTGCCAGCAGACCACCGGGACAGGGTGATACGGCACTATATTTT. Amino acid sequence: CASRPPGQGDTALYF.

The chain joins TRBV9 to TRBJ2-7; 8 positions match TRBD1. This CDR3 is 15 amino acids long. V gave up 0 bases and J gave up 2 bases; unmatched junction bases: 4. Germline V CDR1 and CDR2: SGDLS, YYNGEE. DNA for the CDR3: TGTGCCAGCAGCGTAGGACAGGGGATTGCCTACGAGCAGTACTTC. Its translation is CASSVGQGIAYEQYF.

This chain uses TRBV14 with TRBJ2-7; no definite D call. Germline lookup yields CDR1 SGHDN and CDR2 FVKESK. V was shortened by 6 bases and J by 0 bases, with 12 bases between the two germline ends. The CDR3 extends over 14 amino acids. The CDR3 DNA sequence: TGTGCCAGCAGTCGCCGGGTCCCCTCCTACGAGCAGTACTTC. Residues: CASSRRVPSYEQYF. Based on the CDR3 plus reference TRBV14 and TRBJ2-7, the full variable domain is EAGVTQFPSHSVIEKGQTVTLRCDPISGHDNLYWYRRVMGKEIKFLLHFVKESKQDESGMPNNRFLAERTGGTYSTLKVQPAELEDSGVYFCASSRRVPSYEQYFGPGTRLTVT.

The rearrangement uses TRBV18 and TRBJ2-1, with D tentatively TRBD1 (6 bases). Germline-derived CDR1 and CDR2 are KGHSH and LQKENI. V lost 3 bases and J lost 3, with 12 bases in between. The CDR3 is 15 amino acids. CDR3 nucleotides: TGTGCCAGCTCACCTGCAGGGGAGAACTACAATGAGCAGTTCTTC. As protein: CASSPAGENYNEQFF.

The chain joins TRBV28 to TRBJ1-4; tentatively, D is TRBD1 (6 bases). The CDR3 spans 12 residues. The ends were cut back, 5 bases at V and 17 bases at J, with 18 bases in the middle. Germline lookup yields CDR1 MDHEN and CDR2 SYDVKM. CDR3 sequence reads: CASSPQGGQNFF. The CDR3 nucleotides are TGTGCCAGCAGTCCCCAGGGCGGACAGAATTTTTTT.

The chain couples TRBV28 to TRBJ2-3; D may be TRBD2 (6 bases). Trimming removed 7 bases at V and 2 bases at J, with 13 bases between. CDR1 MDHEN and CDR2 SYDVKM come from the germline V gene. This CDR3 has 14 residues. The DNA for the CDR3 is TGTGCCAGCAAGGTTAGCGGCTACACAGATACGCAGTATTTT. It codes for CASKVSGYTDTQYF.

The rearrangement links TRBV5-1 to TRBJ2-3; D is undetermined. Germline values: CDR1 SGHRS, CDR2 YFSETQ. Trimming shortened V by 0 bases and J by 4 bases, and 6 bases separated the two germline ends. There are 13 residues in the CDR3. The CDR3 DNA follows: TGCGCCAGCAGCTTGGACTCGGCAGATACGCAGTATTTT. It yields the protein CASSLDSADTQYF.

The chain links TRBV18 to TRBJ2-5; D is undetermined. Germline V gene lookup returns CDR1 KGHSH and CDR2 LQKENI. There are 15 residues in the CDR3. The germline V and J ends were trimmed by 6 bases and 0 bases, with 14 bases remaining between them. CDR3 sequence: CASSQVRRYQETQYF. CDR3 nucleotides: TGTGCCAGCTCGCAAGTCAGGAGATACCAAGAGACCCAGTACTTC.

This clone was seen a single time. The chain combines TRBV5-1 with TRBJ2-1; 11 bases align to TRBD2. Germline CDR1 SGHRS, CDR2 YFSETQ. CDR3 length: 16 residues. The junction had 6 bases not matched to a gene; V was cut back by 0 bases and J by 7 bases. CDR3 nucleotide sequence: TGCGCCAGCAGCTTGGCCCGTAGCGGGAGGGGGAATGAGCAGTTCTTC. Residues: CASSLARSGRGNEQFF.

V is TRBV27 and J is TRBJ2-7, with 9 bases matching TRBD2. CDR1 MNHEY and CDR2 SMNVEV come from the germline V gene (reference sequence). Unmatched junction bases numbered 12, after V lost 3 bases and J lost 0 bases. The CDR3 consists of 18 residues. The CDR3 DNA sequence: TGTGCCAGCAGTTTGTATCCCCAGCGGGAGGCACCCTCCTACGAGCAGTACTTC. As protein: CASSLYPQREAPSYEQYF.